This T cell receptor (beta chain) emerged from a study of T cell responses to AZD1222 COVID-19 vaccine. Data came from immunoSEQ multiplex PCR; TCRdb stores just in-frame clones and leaves some out. Of approximately 140,000 clones listed, under 95% were seen once; the top ten hold 2.8%. CDR3 length equals 16 residues. V shed 4 bases and J shed 5 bases, with 15 bases lying between them. CDR1 and CDR2 from the germline V gene are MNHNS and SASEGT. The sequenced sample was peripheral blood, obtained on day 0 of MenACWY control vaccination. The rearrangement uses TRBV6-1 and TRBJ1-6; the D gene is possibly TRBD1 (5 bases). This TCR came from an adult in good health. The CDR3 DNA is TGTGCCAGCAGTGTGATCGGGGGTACCGATAATTCACCCCTCCACTTT. It codes for CASSVIGGTDNSPLHF.